Here is one T cell receptor beta chain with its context. Its recognized antigen is unknown. Base quality data are lacking; no much larger clone is found one base away. This entry comes from a study of T cell responses to AZD1222 COVID-19 vaccine (dated by TCRdb to about 2021). Some background on the complete study: TCR sequencing covered fewer than 250 trial participants: around 210 given two doses of AZD1222 and approximately 26 given two doses of MenACWY control vaccine. Trial participants were enrolled by age into subgroups of 18-55, 56-69 and 70-plus years, and around 150, 29 and 61 TCR-sequenced participants, respectively, were included in these subgroups.

CDR1 and CDR2 are read off the germline V gene as LGHNA and YNFKEQ. Inclusive of the bounding cysteine and phenylalanine, the CDR3 is 16 residues long. The entry retains the CDR3 DNA only, 48 bases that are in frame from base 1. V was cut back by 2 bases and J by 7 bases, leaving a gap of 15 bases between them. The CDR3 regions of human TCRbeta chains were subjected to immunosequencing. The paper's data handling went like this. Repertoire TCRs were checked for matches against a reference library of SARS-CoV-2-specific TCRs that had been generated using the MIRA antigen-specificity platform. Breadth was defined as the fraction of unique TCRs that were SARS-CoV-2-associated. Depth was defined as the fraction of total T cells that were SARS-CoV-2-associated. Each spike-specific TCR was assigned to its reactive spike region and to a CD4 or CD8 class using the MIRA data. Log10-transformed breadth and depth values were compared by one-way ANOVA with Sidak's multiple comparisons tests. As stored in TCRdb, this immuneACCESS dataset retains in-frame rearrangements with V and J assigned. A fraction of the clones does not appear; measured against another copy, unresolved V genes explain less than half of the discrepancy, and the remainder lacks a known reason. That table supplies the V and J calls and clone size; D and trimming were determined from the DNA. For this sample there are approximately 130,000 clones; 89% appear just once. The ten largest clones capture roughly a tenth of the sample.

Points the paper makes about the study in general: After two AZD1222 doses, both the breadth and the depth of spike-specific TCRs were significantly higher than at day 0 and than in MenACWY recipients. In the small 56-69-year group, the increase in depth fell short of significance, most likely because of low power. Participants were mostly white British, with more females than males. The authors suggested clonal diversity may have been underestimated. Only five to seven AZD1222 recipients were SARS-CoV-2 seropositive at baseline, limiting conclusions about previously exposed vaccinees. Epitopes outside the regions mutated in the B.1.351 and B.1.1.7 variants were reportedly recognized by nearly half of the unique spike-specific TCRs. Because no day 14 peak-response samples were available, repertoires were characterized only after the peak T cell response. CD4 TCRs associated with the vaccine covered the entire spike protein, and the dominant responses were in regions 160-218 and 743-854.

The time point label here, explained by the study, means: about 28 days (+/-7) after the second vaccine dose. AZD1222 recipients with second doses at about 4 weeks or about 12 weeks were pooled, because spike-specific TCR depth and breadth did not differ between schedules. Vaccinee samples were obtained from the UK trials COV001 and COV002, which included a single-blind randomized controlled phase 2/3 trial of AZD1222 (ChAdOx1 nCoV-19) in healthy adults. For TCRbeta chain sequencing, PBMC samples were collected from trial participants at day 0 and at day 28 after the second dose. Sequenced material: peripheral blood, taken 28 days after the second AZD1222 dose. The TCR originated in an adult who received the AZD1222 COVID-19 vaccine. The receptor chain draws on TRBV4-2 and TRBJ1-6, with a weak D call of TRBD1 (6 bases match). The nucleotide sequence is given as TGTGCCAGCAGCCAACCGTACGGGACATCAAATTCACCCCTCCACTTT. This gives the protein CASSQPYGTSNSPLHF.